These T cell receptor beta chains were read from a single sample in a study of a mutant IDH1 vaccine in newly diagnosed glioma. Assay: immunoSEQ multiplex PCR; the TCRdb copy retains only in-frame clones and omits some. The sample lists over 45,000 clones; around 80% were seen once. The antigens for these receptors are not known. Sequencing used PBMCs, obtained from a glioma patient whose treatment included an IDH1 peptide vaccine. Receptor source: a woman between 45 and 65 years old with glioma. CDR3s include the opening cysteine and the closing phenylalanine or tryptophan. D genes are given only for firm matches. Clone size is given for some rows only: seen once, a few or many times, or a class if the clone is expanded.

v_call: TRBV2; d_call: NA; cdr3_length: 13; j_call: TRBJ2-3; clone_size: few; cdr3_nt: TGTGCCAGGGGGGACTCTTCGAGCGATACGCAGTATTTT; cdr3_aa: CARGDSSSDTQYF
v_call: TRBV7-9; d_call: NA; cdr3_length: 13; j_call: TRBJ1-2; clone_size: NA; cdr3_nt: TGTGCCAGCAGCGGATTGGTGGAGCGCGGCTACACCTTC; cdr3_aa: CASSGLVERGYTF
v_call: TRBV27; d_call: NA; cdr3_length: 12; j_call: TRBJ2-1; clone_size: once; cdr3_nt: TGTGCCAGCAGTCCCCCGGGCGGTGAGCAGTTCTTC; cdr3_aa: CASSPPGGEQFF
v_call: TRBV7-2; d_call: NA; cdr3_length: 16; j_call: TRBJ1-1; clone_size: NA; cdr3_nt: TGTGCCAGCAGCTTAAGGGTTGGGGTGGCGAACACTGAAGCTTTCTTT; cdr3_aa: CASSLRVGVANTEAFF
v_call: TRBV5-4; d_call: NA; cdr3_length: 14; j_call: TRBJ2-3; clone_size: NA; cdr3_nt: TGTGCCAGCAGCTTGGGACTGGGCGCAGATACGCAGTATTTT; cdr3_aa: CASSLGLGADTQYF
v_call: TRBV7-3; d_call: TRBD1; cdr3_length: 14; j_call: TRBJ1-2; clone_size: NA; cdr3_nt: TGTGCCAGCAGCTCGCGACAGGGGGCGGAGGGCTACACCTTC; cdr3_aa: CASSSRQGAEGYTF
v_call: TRBV30; d_call: NA; cdr3_length: 11; j_call: TRBJ1-6; clone_size: NA; cdr3_nt: TGTGCCTGGAGTTTTGGGGGGCCCCTCCACTTT; cdr3_aa: CAWSFGGPLHF
v_call: TRBV5-1; d_call: NA; cdr3_length: 15; j_call: TRBJ2-3; clone_size: NA; cdr3_nt: TGCGCCAGCAGCGGGAGCGCGGATTTCACAGATACGCAGTATTTT; cdr3_aa: CASSGSADFTDTQYF
v_call: TRBV27; d_call: NA; cdr3_length: 17; j_call: TRBJ1-5; clone_size: few; cdr3_nt: TGTGCCAGCAGCCGAATCGGCGACCCAAGGAGCAATCAGCCCCAGCATTTT; cdr3_aa: CASSRIGDPRSNQPQHF
v_call: TRBV27; d_call: NA; cdr3_length: 13; j_call: TRBJ1-2; clone_size: NA; cdr3_nt: TGTGCCAGCAGTTTTGGGCAGCACTATGGCTACACCTTC; cdr3_aa: CASSFGQHYGYTF
v_call: TRBV19; d_call: NA; cdr3_length: 15; j_call: TRBJ2-7; clone_size: NA; cdr3_nt: TGTGCCCGAAGGCCGATTCTGGGGGGGGGCCCCGAGCAGTACTTC; cdr3_aa: CARRPILGGGPEQYF
v_call: TRBV7-8; d_call: NA; cdr3_length: 13; j_call: TRBJ1-1; clone_size: NA; cdr3_nt: TGTGCCAGCAGCGCGGCATCGAACACTGAAGCTTTCTTT; cdr3_aa: CASSAASNTEAFF
v_call: TRBV5-1; d_call: NA; cdr3_length: 12; j_call: TRBJ1-2; clone_size: few; cdr3_nt: TGCGCCAGCAGCTTGGGTACCTATGGCTACACCTTC; cdr3_aa: CASSLGTYGYTF
v_call: TRBV19; d_call: NA; cdr3_length: 13; j_call: TRBJ1-1; clone_size: once; cdr3_nt: TGTGCCAGTAACTATGGTGAGTTTGTCCACGCTTTCTTT; cdr3_aa: CASNYGEFVHAFF
v_call: TRBV5-5; d_call: NA; cdr3_length: 12; j_call: TRBJ1-2; clone_size: NA; cdr3_nt: TGTGCCAGCAGCGCCATTAACTATGGCTACACCTTC; cdr3_aa: CASSAINYGYTF